This TCR beta chain was sequenced during a study of T cells in Graves' hyperthyroidism and ophthalmopathy. This CDR3 spans 17 amino acids. CDR1 and CDR2 from the germline V gene are SGHRS and YFSETQ. The V end was cut by 0 bases, the J end by 0 bases, with 15 bases between. There were TCR beta CDR3 regions amplified from RNA transcripts. Initially, a first-round RT-PCR of the TCR CDR3 employed the HTBI primer set. MiXCR, run by TCRdb on the multiplex PCR reads, gives a single entry per CDR3 protein. The repertoire holds about half a million distinct CDR3 sequences, around 20% seen once, with about a quarter in the top ten.

This sequence was found in a man aged 18 to 29 with Graves' hyperthyroidism. This chain connects TRBV5-1 to TRBJ2-5; D gene uncertain. Sequencing was performed on blood. This chain's CDR3 is CASSLALSTAYQETQYF. Here the CDR3 DNA reads TGCGCCAGCAGCTTGGCACTTTCAACGGCGTACCAAGAGACCCAGTACTTC.